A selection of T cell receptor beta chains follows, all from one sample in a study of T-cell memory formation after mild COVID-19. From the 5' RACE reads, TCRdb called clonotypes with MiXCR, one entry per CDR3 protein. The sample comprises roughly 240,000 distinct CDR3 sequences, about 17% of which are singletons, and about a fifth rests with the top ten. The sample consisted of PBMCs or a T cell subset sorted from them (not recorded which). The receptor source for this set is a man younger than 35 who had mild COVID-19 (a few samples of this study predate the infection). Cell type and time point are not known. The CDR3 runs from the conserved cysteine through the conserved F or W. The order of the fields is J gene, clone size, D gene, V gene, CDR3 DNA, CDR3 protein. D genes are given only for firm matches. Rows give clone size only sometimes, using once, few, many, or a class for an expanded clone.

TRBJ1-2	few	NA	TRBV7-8	TGTGCCAGCAGCTTAGGTTATAGAGGGCAGGGAAAGGGCATCGAACGTGGCTACACCTTC	CASSLGYRGQGKGIERGYTF
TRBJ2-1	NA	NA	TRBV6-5	TGTGCCAGCAGTCGCGTTTCTCACAGATACTCCTACAATGAGCAGTTCTTC	CASSRVSHRYSYNEQFF
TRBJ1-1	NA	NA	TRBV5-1	TGCGCCAGCAGCTTGGCTGGCAGCCGCACTGAAGCTTTCTTT	CASSLAGSRTEAFF
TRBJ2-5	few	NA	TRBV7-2	TGTGCCAGCAGCTTATTTGCGCAAGAGACCCAGTACTTC	CASSLFAQETQYF
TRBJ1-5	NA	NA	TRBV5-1	TGCGCCAGCAGCCCCTCGGCGGACGATAATAGCAATCAGCCCCAGCATTTT	CASSPSADDNSNQPQHF
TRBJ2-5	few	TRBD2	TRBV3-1	TGTGCCAGCAGTCACTTCACTAGCGGGGGGGCACGAGAGACCCAGTACTTC	CASSHFTSGGARETQYF
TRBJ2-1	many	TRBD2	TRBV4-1	TGCGCCAGCAGCCAACTCCCGGCAGCTAGCGGGGGGGTGCACAATGAGCAGTTCTTC	CASSQLPAASGGVHNEQFF
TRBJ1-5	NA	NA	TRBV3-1	TGTGCCAGCATCCACGCGAGGGGGAAGGAGATGGGCAATCAGCCCCAGCATTTT	CASIHARGKEMGNQPQHF
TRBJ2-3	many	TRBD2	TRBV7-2	TGTGCCAGCAGCTTATACCCACTAGCGGGGGTCACAGATACGCAGTATTTT	CASSLYPLAGVTDTQYF
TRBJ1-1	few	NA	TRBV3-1	TGTGCCAGCAGACCAGGGTTGAGGTACACTGAAGCTTTCTTT	CASRPGLRYTEAFF
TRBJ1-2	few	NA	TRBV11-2	TGTGCCAGCAGCCCACCCCGGGTAGGCTACACCTTC	CASSPPRVGYTF
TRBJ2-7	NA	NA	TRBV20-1	TGCAGTGCTGCATTGGGGGTCTCCTACGAGCAGTACTTC	CSAALGVSYEQYF
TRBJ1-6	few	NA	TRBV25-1	TGTGCCAGCAGTGAAGTTGGTTCACCCCTCCACTTT	CASSEVGSPLHF
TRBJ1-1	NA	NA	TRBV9	TGTGCCAGCAGTGCTACCTATGGAGAACAAGCTTTCTTT	CASSATYGEQAFF
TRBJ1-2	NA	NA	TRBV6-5	TGTGCCAGCAGTTACGTTCCCTTGGCGGGCTATGGCTACACCTTC	CASSYVPLAGYGYTF
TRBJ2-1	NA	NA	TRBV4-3	TGCGCCAGCAGCCGCCCGGGTTTCAATGAGCAGTTCTTC	CASSRPGFNEQFF
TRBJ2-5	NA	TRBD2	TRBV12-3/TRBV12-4	TGTGCCAGCAGTTCGGCGGGGGATCAAGAGACCCAGTACTTC	CASSSAGDQETQYF
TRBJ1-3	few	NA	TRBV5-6	TGTGCCAGCAGCCCCAGGGATGGAAACACCATATATTTT	CASSPRDGNTIYF
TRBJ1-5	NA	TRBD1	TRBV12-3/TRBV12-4	TGTGCCAGCAGCCGGACAGGGGGCGAGGGCGATCAGCCCCAGCATTTT	CASSRTGGEGDQPQHF
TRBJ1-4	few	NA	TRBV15	TGTGCCACCACTACAGGGTATGAAAAACTGTTTTTT	CATTTGYEKLFF
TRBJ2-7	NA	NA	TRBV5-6	TGTGCCAGCAGTCCGTCCTCCCTGGAGAGCTCCTACGAGCAGTACTTC	CASSPSSLESSYEQYF
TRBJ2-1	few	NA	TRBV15	TGTGCCACCAGCAGAGATCGGGCTTCAGGCTACAATGAGCAGTTCTTC	CATSRDRASGYNEQFF
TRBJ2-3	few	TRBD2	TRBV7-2	TGTGCCAGCAGCTTAGTCACTAGCGGGGCTAGCACAGATACGCAGTATTTT	CASSLVTSGASTDTQYF
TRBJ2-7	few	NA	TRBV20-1	TGCAGTGCTAGAGAAGGGGTGCGGGGAGAGACGCGGTACTTC	CSAREGVRGETRYF
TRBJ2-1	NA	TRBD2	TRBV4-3	TGCGCCAGCAGCCCCGACACCGGGGGGGCCTACAATGAGCAGTTCTTC	CASSPDTGGAYNEQFF
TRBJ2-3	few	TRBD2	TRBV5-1	TGCGCCAGCAGCTATAGCGGGGGGGCCGGAGATACGCAGTATTTT	CASSYSGGAGDTQYF
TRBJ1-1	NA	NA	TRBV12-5	TGTGCTAGTGGTTTGAACTGGAACACTGAAGCTTTCTTT	CASGLNWNTEAFF
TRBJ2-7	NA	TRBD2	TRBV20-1	TGCAGTGCTATCCCCGGGGGGGGCTCCTACGAGAAGTACTTC	CSAIPGGGSYEKYF
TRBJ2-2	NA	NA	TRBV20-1	TGCAGTGCTAGAGATCCCCGACAGAACACCGGGGAGCTGTTTTTT	CSARDPRQNTGELFF
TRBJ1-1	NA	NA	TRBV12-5	TGTGCTAGTGCCTTGGCCACCGGCAGAGTGAACACTGAAGCTTTCTTT	CASALATGRVNTEAFF
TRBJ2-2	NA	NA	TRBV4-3	TGCGCCAGCAGCCAAGACGGAGGGATAAACACCGGGGAGCTGTTTTTT	CASSQDGGINTGELFF
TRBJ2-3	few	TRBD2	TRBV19	TGTGCCAGTAGTACCCCAGGGCGGGGGGCCGGAGATACGCAGTATTTT	CASSTPGRGAGDTQYF
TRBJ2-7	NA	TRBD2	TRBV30	TGTGCCTGCCTCAGGAGCGGGGGTATAGAGCAGTACTTC	CACLRSGGIEQYF
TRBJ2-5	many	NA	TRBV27	TGTGCCAGCAGTTTATCCGAGACCCAGTACTTC	CASSLSETQYF
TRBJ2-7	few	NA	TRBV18	TGTGCCAGCGCCGAAATGGGGGCGCTGAACGAGCAGTACTTC	CASAEMGALNEQYF
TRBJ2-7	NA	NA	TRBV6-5	TGTGCCAGCAGTTTTCAGGTTTTCTACGAGCAGTACTTC	CASSFQVFYEQYF
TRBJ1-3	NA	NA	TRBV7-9	TGTGCCAGCAGCGCCTCAGGGTCTGGAAACACCATATATTTT	CASSASGSGNTIYF
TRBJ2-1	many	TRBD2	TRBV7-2	TGTGCCAGCAGCATGCCGGCGGGACTAGCGACCAATGAGCAGTTCTTC	CASSMPAGLATNEQFF